This T cell receptor (beta chain) was recorded in a study of T cells of healthy individuals. The germline V gene has CDR1 SGHTA and CDR2 FQGNSA. The ends were cut back, 5 bases at V and 6 bases at J, with 16 bases in the middle. The CDR3 runs 14 residues. TCRdb re-derived calls from the 5' RACE reads in MiXCR, one entry per CDR3 protein. The repertoire holds some 82,000 distinct CDR3 sequences, with roughly 5% as singletons. The table lists this clonotype with many counts. The TCR sequence derives from a female donor in good health. V usage is TRBV7-2 and J usage is TRBJ1-1, with a possible D match to TRBD1 (6 bases). This CDR3 is CASSQDSGYAEAFF. In DNA, the CDR3 is TGTGCCAGCAGCCAGGACAGTGGTTACGCTGAAGCTTTCTTT.